The clone carrying this T cell receptor beta chain was counted a few times. TCRdb re-called the 5' RACE reads with MiXCR, one entry per CDR3 protein. The profile shows 270,000 or so distinct CDR3 sequences, about 8% of them singletons. These data belong to a study of identical twins. V lost 1 base to trimming and J lost 5 bases, with 14 bases between them. The germline gives CDR1 LGHNA, CDR2 YSLEER. The CDR3 loop spans 15 amino acids. These data also featured in a second study, about yellow fever vaccine responses in identical twins.

The V and J genes are TRBV4-3 and TRBJ2-5; D is ambiguous. The sequence was collected from a woman aged 18-29 years in good health. The sample consisted of CD8+ T cells sorted from blood. CDR3 loop: CASSQVPGSAETQYF. CDR3 bases: TGCGCCAGCAGCCAAGTCCCGGGTTCGGCGGAGACCCAGTACTTC.